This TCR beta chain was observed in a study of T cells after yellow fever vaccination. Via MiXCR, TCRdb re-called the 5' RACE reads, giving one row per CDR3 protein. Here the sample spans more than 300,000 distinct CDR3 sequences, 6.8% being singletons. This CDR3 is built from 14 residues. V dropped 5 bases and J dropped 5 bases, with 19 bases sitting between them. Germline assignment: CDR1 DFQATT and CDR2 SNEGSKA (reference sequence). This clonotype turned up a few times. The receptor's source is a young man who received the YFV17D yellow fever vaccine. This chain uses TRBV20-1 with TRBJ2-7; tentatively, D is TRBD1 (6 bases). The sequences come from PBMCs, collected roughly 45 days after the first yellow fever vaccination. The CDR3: CSARRDRDTNEQYF. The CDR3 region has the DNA TGCAGTGCTCGAAGGGATCGGGACACTAACGAGCAGTACTTC.